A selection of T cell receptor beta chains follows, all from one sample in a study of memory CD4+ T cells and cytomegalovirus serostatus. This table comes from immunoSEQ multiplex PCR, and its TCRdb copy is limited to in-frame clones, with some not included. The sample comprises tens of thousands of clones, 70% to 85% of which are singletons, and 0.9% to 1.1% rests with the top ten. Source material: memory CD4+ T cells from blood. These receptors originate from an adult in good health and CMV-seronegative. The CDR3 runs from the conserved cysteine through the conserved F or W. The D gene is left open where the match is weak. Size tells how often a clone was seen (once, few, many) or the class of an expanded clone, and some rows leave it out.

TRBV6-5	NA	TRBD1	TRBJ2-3	CASSYEGTGLDTQYF	TGTGCCAGCAGTTACGAGGGGACAGGGCTAGATACGCAGTATTTT
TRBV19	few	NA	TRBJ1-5	CASSIPGDGNQPQHF	TGTGCCAGTAGTATCCCCGGGGATGGCAATCAGCCCCAGCATTTT
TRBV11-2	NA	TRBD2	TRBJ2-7	CASSAGGAYEQYF	TGTGCCAGCAGCGCCGGGGGGGCCTACGAGCAGTACTTC
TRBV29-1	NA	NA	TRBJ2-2	CSAWNTGELFF	TGCAGCGCCTGGAACACCGGGGAGCTGTTTTTT
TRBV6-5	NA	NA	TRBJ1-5	CASGAIAGNQPQHF	TGTGCCAGCGGGGCGATAGCTGGCAATCAGCCCCAGCATTTT
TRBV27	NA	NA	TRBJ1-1	CASSLRSALTEAFF	TGTGCCAGCAGTTTAAGATCGGCTCTCACTGAAGCTTTCTTT
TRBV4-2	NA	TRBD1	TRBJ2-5	CASSQALRTGQETQYF	TGTGCCAGCAGCCAAGCCCTACGGACAGGTCAAGAGACCCAGTACTTC
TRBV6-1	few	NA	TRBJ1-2	CASSLDKSYGYTF	TGTGCCAGCAGCTTAGACAAATCCTATGGCTACACCTTC
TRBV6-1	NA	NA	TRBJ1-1	CATIWSEAFF	TGTGCCACCATCTGGTCTGAAGCTTTCTTT
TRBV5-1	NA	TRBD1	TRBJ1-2	CASSLRDSYGYTF	TGCGCCAGCAGCCTACGGGACAGCTATGGCTACACCTTC
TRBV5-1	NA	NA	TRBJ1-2	CASSNGGNYGYTF	TGCGCCAGCAGCAACGGGGGTAACTATGGCTACACCTTC
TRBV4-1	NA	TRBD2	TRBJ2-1	CASSQREYNEQFF	TGCGCCAGCAGCCAGCGGGAGTACAATGAGCAGTTCTTC
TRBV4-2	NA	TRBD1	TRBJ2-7	CASSLMTGGTYEQYF	TGTGCCAGCAGCCTGATGACAGGGGGGACCTACGAGCAGTACTTC
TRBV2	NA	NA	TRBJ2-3	CASRKGEVTDTQYF	TGTGCCAGCAGAAAGGGGGAAGTCACAGATACGCAGTATTTT
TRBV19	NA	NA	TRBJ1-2	CASRSDRTGHTNYGYTF	TGTGCCAGTAGATCGGATCGAACAGGGCACACTAACTATGGCTACACCTTC
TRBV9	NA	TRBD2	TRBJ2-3	CASSAVSGRASDTQYF	TGTGCCAGCAGCGCTGTAAGCGGGAGGGCCTCAGATACGCAGTATTTT
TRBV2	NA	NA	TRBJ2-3	CASSDQGPRTDTQYF	TGTGCCAGCAGTGACCAAGGACCCCGCACAGATACGCAGTATTTT
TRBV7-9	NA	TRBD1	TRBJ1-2	CASVRGQGEGYTF	TGTGCCAGCGTCCGAGGACAGGGGGAAGGCTACACCTTC
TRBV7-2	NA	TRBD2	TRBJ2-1	CASSSTGTSGAYSYNEQFF	TGTGCCAGCAGCTCAACCGGGACTAGCGGGGCGTACTCCTACAATGAGCAGTTCTTC
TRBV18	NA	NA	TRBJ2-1	CASSPPLIGGNEQFF	TGTGCCAGCTCACCACCGCTAATCGGGGGAAATGAGCAGTTCTTC
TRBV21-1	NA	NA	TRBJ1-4	CASGGGVKIGEKLFF	TGTGCCAGCGGTGGGGGCGTCAAAATCGGGGAAAAACTGTTTTTT
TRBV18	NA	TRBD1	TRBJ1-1	CASSPPTGGLGEAFF	TGTGCCAGCTCACCACCGACAGGGGGGCTTGGGGAAGCTTTCTTT
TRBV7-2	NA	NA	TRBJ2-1	CASSASSYNEQFF	TGTGCCAGCAGCGCAAGCTCCTACAATGAGCAGTTCTTC
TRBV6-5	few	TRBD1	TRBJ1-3	CASRRDRGTNTIYF	TGTGCCAGCAGGCGTGACAGGGGAACAAACACCATATATTTT
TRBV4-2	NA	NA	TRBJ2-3	CASSPKLTDTQYF	TGTGCCAGCAGCCCCAAACTGACAGATACGCAGTATTTT
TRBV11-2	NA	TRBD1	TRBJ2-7	CASSSWTGETYEQYF	TGTGCCAGCAGCTCATGGACAGGGGAGACCTACGAGCAGTACTTC
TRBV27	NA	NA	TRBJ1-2	CASSLSWDFYGYTF	TGTGCCAGCAGTTTATCATGGGACTTCTATGGCTACACCTTC
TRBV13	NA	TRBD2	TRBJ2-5	CASSPRTGRRQETQYF	TGTGCCAGCAGCCCCAGGACCGGGAGGAGGCAAGAGACCCAGTACTTC
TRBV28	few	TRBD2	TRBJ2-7	CASSQLTSGYEQYF	TGTGCCAGCAGTCAACTGACTAGCGGCTACGAGCAGTACTTC
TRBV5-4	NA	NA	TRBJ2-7	CASSVSEGPSNEQYF	TGTGCCAGCAGCGTAAGCGAGGGGCCTTCCAACGAGCAGTACTTC
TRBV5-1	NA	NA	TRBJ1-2	CASSDRANYGYTF	TGCGCCAGCAGTGACAGAGCTAACTATGGCTACACCTTC
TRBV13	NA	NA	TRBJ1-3	CASSSAGVAIYF	TGTGCCAGCAGCTCCGCAGGGGTAGCCATATATTTT
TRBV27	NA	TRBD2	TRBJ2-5	CASLSVASGGETQYF	TGTGCCAGCCTCTCAGTAGCTAGCGGGGGGGAGACCCAGTACTTC
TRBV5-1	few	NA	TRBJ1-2	CASSLTTGYGYTF	TGCGCCAGCAGCTTGACGACAGGATATGGCTACACCTTC
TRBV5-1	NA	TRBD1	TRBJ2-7	CASSLDRDRETF	TGCGCCAGCAGCTTGGATCGGGACAGGGAAACCTTC
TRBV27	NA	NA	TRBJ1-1	CASSLIGIGTEAFF	TGTGCCAGCAGTTTGATAGGAATTGGGACTGAAGCTTTCTTT
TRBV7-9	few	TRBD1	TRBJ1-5	CASSSGTDTYSNQPQHF	TGTGCCAGCAGCTCCGGGACAGACACATATAGCAATCAGCCCCAGCATTTT
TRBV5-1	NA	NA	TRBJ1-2	CASSLDTAYGYTF	TGCGCCAGCAGCTTGGACACAGCCTATGGCTACACCTTC
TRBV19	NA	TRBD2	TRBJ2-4	CASSRTSGSENIQYF	TGTGCCAGTAGTAGGACTAGCGGGAGCGAAAACATTCAGTACTTC
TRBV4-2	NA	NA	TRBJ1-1	CASSQLQGLMNTEAFF	TGTGCCAGCAGCCAGCTACAGGGTCTGATGAACACTGAAGCTTTCTTT
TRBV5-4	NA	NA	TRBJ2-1	CASGRATDNEQFF	TGTGCCTCAGGCAGGGCTACCGACAATGAGCAGTTCTTC
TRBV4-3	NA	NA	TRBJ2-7	CASSQDLSGKSYEQYF	TGCGCCAGCAGCCAAGATTTATCAGGGAAAAGCTACGAGCAGTACTTC
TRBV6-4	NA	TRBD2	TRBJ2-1	CASSEGGLAGGEAEQFF	TGTGCCAGCAGTGAGGGCGGACTAGCGGGAGGCGAGGCTGAGCAGTTCTTC
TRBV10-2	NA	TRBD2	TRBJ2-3	CASRGTSGVDTQYF	TGCGCCAGCAGGGGGACTAGCGGGGTGGATACGCAGTATTTT
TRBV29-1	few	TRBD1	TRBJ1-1	CSVGTGTGDTEAFF	TGCAGCGTGGGAACCGGGACAGGCGACACTGAAGCTTTCTTT
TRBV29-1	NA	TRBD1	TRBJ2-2	CSVDAQGVTGELFF	TGCAGCGTTGACGCGCAGGGGGTGACCGGGGAGCTGTTTTTT
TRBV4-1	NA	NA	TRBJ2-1	CASSPFPAFLNNEQFF	TGCGCCAGCAGCCCCTTCCCCGCCTTTTTAAACAATGAGCAGTTCTTC
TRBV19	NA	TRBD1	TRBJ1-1	CASSQGARFGEAFF	TGTGCCAGTAGTCAGGGGGCGCGGTTCGGTGAAGCTTTCTTT
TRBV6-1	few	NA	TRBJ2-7	CASSPGQWGLYEQYF	TGTGCCAGCAGCCCGGGACAGTGGGGACTCTACGAGCAGTACTTC
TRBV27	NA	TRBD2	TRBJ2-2	CASSFRGGDPGELFF	TGTGCCAGCAGTTTTCGGGGGGGCGACCCCGGGGAGCTGTTTTTT
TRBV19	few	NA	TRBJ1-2	CASKPHGREVVYTF	TGTGCCAGTAAGCCCCATGGTCGGGAGGTGGTCTACACCTTC
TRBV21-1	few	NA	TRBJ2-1	CASGPWGPHESEQFF	TGTGCCAGCGGGCCATGGGGACCTCATGAAAGTGAGCAGTTCTTC
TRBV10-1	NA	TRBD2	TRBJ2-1	CASSPLAGGEQFF	TGCGCCAGCAGTCCCTTAGCGGGAGGTGAGCAGTTCTTC
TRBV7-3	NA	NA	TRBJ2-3	CASSFTTLDTQYF	TGTGCCAGCAGCTTTACGACCCTAGATACGCAGTATTTT